This TCR beta chain was profiled in a study of blood T cell repertoires in COVID-19. For the study at large: Samples of COVID-19 (acute and convalescent) were obtained from the United States, Italy and Spain.

As processed by the authors: Scientists estimated how many nucleated cells there were by amplifying reference gene primers. This table comes from immunoSEQ multiplex PCR, and its TCRdb copy is limited to in-frame clones, with some not included. The DNA was the basis for D and trimming; V, J and clone size are from that table. This sample yields 100,000 to 120,000 clones, of which approximately 67% are seen a single time; about 7.1% belongs to the top ten. Germline CDR1 reads SGHDN; CDR2 reads FVKESK. This CDR3 is built from 16 residues. V lost 4 bases to trimming and J lost 11 bases; unmatched junction nucleotides: 12.

The sequenced material came from peripheral blood. This sequence joins TRBV14 and TRBJ1-6, with TRBD1 matching over 9 bases. This TCR came from a woman aged 60-75 years with acute or convalescent COVID-19. Here the CDR3 DNA reads TGTGCCAGCAGCCCAGGACAGGGGCGGGTCGGGGCACCCCTCCACTTT. Protein: CASSPGQGRVGAPLHF. The entire variable domain, with the rest obtained from reference TRBV14 and TRBJ1-6, is as follows: EAGVTQFPSHSVIEKGQTVTLRCDPISGHDNLYWYRRVMGKEIKFLLHFVKESKQDESGMPNNRFLAERTGGTYSTLKVQPAELEDSGVYFCASSPGQGRVGAPLHFGNGTRLTVT.